Described below is a single T cell receptor beta chain sequence and its context. The CDR3 runs 15 residues. V gave up 3 bases and J gave up 5 bases; unmatched junction bases: 8. CDR1 SGHTA and CDR2 FQGNSA come from the germline V gene. The data stem from a study of OX40 agonist ivuxolimab in advanced cancers. Assay: immunoSEQ multiplex PCR; the TCRdb copy retains only in-frame clones and omits some. The sample consists of around 100,000 clones, around nine tenths of them appearing once. People who had autoimmune disease history or systemic immunosuppression were excluded. Here the sequenced sample was CD4+ or CD8+ T cells sorted from blood, taken in a trial of the OX40 agonist ivuxolimab. The chain employs TRBV7-2 and TRBJ2-5, with TRBD2 matching 8 bases. The receptor was derived from an adult with an advanced solid tumor such as melanoma, head and neck, liver or kidney cancer. CDR3 bases: TGTGCCAGCAGCTTGAGTGGCGGGAGGCGGGAGACCCAGTACTTC. Its translation: CASSLSGGRRETQYF. Drawing the rest from reference TRBV7-2 and TRBJ2-5, the complete variable domain is GAGVSQSPSNKVTEKGKDVELRCDPISGHTALYWYRQSLGQGLEFLIYFQGNSAPDKSGLPSDRFSAERTGGSVSTLTIQRTQQEDSAVYLCASSLSGGRRETQYFGPGTRLLVL.